The present T cell receptor beta chain was sequenced within a study of PD-1 blockade in classical Hodgkin lymphoma. Study-level information: Intravenous nivolumab at 3 mg/kg was given to patients every 2 weeks.

Time point specified: cycle 4 day 1 (C4D1), after less than 7 weeks of nivolumab. Relapse after autologous stem cell transplantation occurred in every patient, and brentuximab vedotin exposure varied. The CDR3 length is 15 residues. Germline CDR1 MNHNY, CDR2 SVGAGI (reference sequence). Trimming pared 0 bases from V and 3 bases from J, leaving 11 bases between. As to this clone: Its antigen remains unidentified.

Only in-frame clones appear in the TCRdb table, and some are missing; sequencing was by immunoSEQ multiplex PCR. Among tens of thousands of clones listed, more than 75% were seen once. General study points: Relative to healthy donors, newly diagnosed patients reportedly had lower baseline TCR diversity, which was reported as lower still in relapsed/refractory patients. Only CD4+ TCR diversity, not CD8+, had risen significantly by C4D1.

This sequence originates from a human donor with classical Hodgkin lymphoma. The rearrangement uses TRBV6-6 and TRBJ1-1; D is unresolved. Sequenced material: peripheral blood mononuclear cells (PBMCs), taken before the fourth cycle of nivolumab. The CDR3 coding sequence is TGTGCCAGCAGTTACTCTCACCAATGGGACACTGAAGCTTTCTTT. It yields the protein CASSYSHQWDTEAFF.